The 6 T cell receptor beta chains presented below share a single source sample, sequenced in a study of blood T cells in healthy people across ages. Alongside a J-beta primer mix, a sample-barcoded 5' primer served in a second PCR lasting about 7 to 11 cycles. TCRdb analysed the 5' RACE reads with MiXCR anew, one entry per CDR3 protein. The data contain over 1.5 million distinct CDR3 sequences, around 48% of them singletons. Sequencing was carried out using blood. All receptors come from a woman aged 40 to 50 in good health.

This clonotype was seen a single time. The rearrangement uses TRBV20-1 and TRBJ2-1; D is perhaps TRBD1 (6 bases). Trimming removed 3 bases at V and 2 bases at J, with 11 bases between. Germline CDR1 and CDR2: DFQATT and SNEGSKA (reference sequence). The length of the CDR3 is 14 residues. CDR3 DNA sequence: TGCAGTGCTAGGGGGACAAATACCTACAATGAGCAGTTCTTC. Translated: CSARGTNTYNEQFF.

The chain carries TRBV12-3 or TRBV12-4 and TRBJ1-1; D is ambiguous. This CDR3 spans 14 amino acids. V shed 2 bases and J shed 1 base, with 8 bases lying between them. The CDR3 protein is CASSLRRQNTEAFF. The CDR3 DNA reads TGTGCCAGCAGTTTAAGACGGCAGAACACTGAAGCTTTCTTT.

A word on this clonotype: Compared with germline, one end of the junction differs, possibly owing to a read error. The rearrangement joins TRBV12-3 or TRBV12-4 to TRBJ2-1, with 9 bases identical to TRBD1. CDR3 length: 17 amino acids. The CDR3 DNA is TGTGCCAGCAGTGCCACACAGGGGGCCCTCTCCTACAATGGGCAGTTCTTC. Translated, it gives CASSATQGALSYNGQFF.

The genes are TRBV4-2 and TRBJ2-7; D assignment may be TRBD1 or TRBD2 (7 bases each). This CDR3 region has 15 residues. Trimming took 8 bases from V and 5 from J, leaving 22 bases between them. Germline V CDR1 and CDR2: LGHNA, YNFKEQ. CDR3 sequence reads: CASRPLGAGGDEQYF. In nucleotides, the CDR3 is TGTGCCAGCCGTCCGTTAGGGGCAGGGGGGGACGAGCAGTACTTC.

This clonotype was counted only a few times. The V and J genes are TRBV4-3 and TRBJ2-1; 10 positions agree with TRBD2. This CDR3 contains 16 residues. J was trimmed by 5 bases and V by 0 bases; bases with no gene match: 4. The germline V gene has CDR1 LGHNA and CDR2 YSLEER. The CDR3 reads CASSQDVLAGDNEQFF. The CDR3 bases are TGCGCCAGCAGCCAAGATGTCCTAGCGGGGGACAATGAGCAGTTCTTC.

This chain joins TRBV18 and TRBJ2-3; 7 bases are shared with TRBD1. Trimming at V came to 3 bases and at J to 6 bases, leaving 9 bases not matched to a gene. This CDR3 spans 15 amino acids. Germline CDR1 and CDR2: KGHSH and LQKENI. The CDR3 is CASSPLTGYMDTQYF. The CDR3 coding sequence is TGTGCCAGCTCACCTCTGACAGGGTATATGGATACGCAGTATTTT.